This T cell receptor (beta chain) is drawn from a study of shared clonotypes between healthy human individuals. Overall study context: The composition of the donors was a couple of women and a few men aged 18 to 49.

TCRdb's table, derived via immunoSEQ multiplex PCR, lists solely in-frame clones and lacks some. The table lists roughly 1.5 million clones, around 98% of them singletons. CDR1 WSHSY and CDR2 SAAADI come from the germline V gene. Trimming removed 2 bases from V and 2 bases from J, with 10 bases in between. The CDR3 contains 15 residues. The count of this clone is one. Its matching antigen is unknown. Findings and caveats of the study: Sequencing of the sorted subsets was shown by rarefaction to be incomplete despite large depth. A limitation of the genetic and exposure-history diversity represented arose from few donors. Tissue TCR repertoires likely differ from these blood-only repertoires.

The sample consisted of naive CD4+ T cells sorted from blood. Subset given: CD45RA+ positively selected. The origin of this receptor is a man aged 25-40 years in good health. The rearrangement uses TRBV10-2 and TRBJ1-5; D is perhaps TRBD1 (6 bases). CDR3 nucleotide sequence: TGCGCCAGCAGTGAGGACAGGCTGGGCAATCAGCCCCAGCATTTT. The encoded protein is CASSEDRLGNQPQHF.